This TCR beta chain emerged from a study of CD8+CD57+ T cells in acquired aplastic anemia. In the study overall: The DNA of sorted CD4+ and CD8+ cells averaged roughly 3 ug. Study conclusions and caveats: Patients and controls had CD8+ Simpson's diversity values that were not significantly distinct.

V was pared by 5 bases and J by 2 bases, with 8 bases of the junction left unmatched. The CDR3 spans 16 residues. CDR1 and CDR2 (germline): SGHVS, FQNEAQ. Genomic DNA served as template for TCR beta VDJ and CDR3 profiling. TCRdb reanalysed the reads using MiXCR and keeps one entry per CDR3 protein. In the table there are roughly 280,000 distinct CDR3 sequences, roughly 61% of which are singletons. Remarks on this clonotype: Its antigen is unknown.

CD8+CD57+ cell expansion, shown by flow cytometry, had occurred in the patients selected for sequencing. Severe acquired aplastic anemia was present in every patient. Material: sorted CD4+, CD8+, or CD8+CD57+ T cells (not recorded which) from PBMCs. The source of this sequence is a human donor with aplastic anemia. The V gene is TRBV7-8, the J gene TRBJ2-7; 11 nucleotides match TRBD2. CDR3 DNA: TGTGCCAGCAGCCAAGGGACTAGCGGTGAACCCTACGAGCAGTACTTC. Translating gives CASSQGTSGEPYEQYF.